This TCR beta chain was sequenced for a study of blood T cell repertoires in COVID-19. Germline V gene lookup returns CDR1 SGHRS and CDR2 YFSETQ. The CDR3 is 12 amino acids. With 3 bases removed from V and 4 bases from J, the gap between germline ends came to 7 bases. Donors were grouped by their self-reported clinical history. A PCR-confirmed or clinician-diagnosed COVID-19 case had contacted exposed participants within 2 weeks of entry. Methods used by the authors: Estimates of nucleated cell counts were drawn from the amplification of reference gene primers. TCRdb's copy holds only in-frame clones and misses some; the assay was immunoSEQ multiplex PCR. That table gives V, J and clone size, and the DNA gave D and trimming. This table holds approximately 200,000 clones, approximately 86% found once.

Sample: PBMCs or T cells enriched from blood (not recorded which). This chain uses TRBV5-1 with TRBJ2-5, with a tentative D call TRBD2 (5 bases). This receptor was taken from a woman aged 25 to 45 who had been exposed to COVID-19. The CDR3 bases are TGCGCCAGCAGCTGGAGCGGAGAGACCCAGTACTTC. Translated, it gives CASSWSGETQYF.